The T cell receptor beta chain under discussion was sequenced for a study of T cells expressing NK-cell markers. As for the study in general: According to the study, TCR beta repertoires originated from sorted CD3+CD56+NKG2C+, CD3+CD56+NKG2C- and CD3+CD56-NKG2C+ T cells.

Turning to this clonotype: Its target is not known.

Points from the study as a whole: Dominant NKG2C+ clonotype frequencies of roughly 1.0-7.0% of CD8+ T cells were measured in more than five donors.

The length of the CDR3 is 13 residues. TCRdb re-called the 5' RACE reads and gives one entry per CDR3 protein, without DNA. The sample yields 200,000 to 300,000 distinct CDR3 sequences, of which the top ten take up approximately 0.42%. This TCR came from a man aged 18 to 29 in good health. Sequencing was carried out using blood T cells: a sorted CD56 or NKG2C T cell subset, CD4+ or CD8+ T cells, or bulk PBMC T cells (not recorded which). This sequence joins TRBV12-3 or TRBV12-4 and TRBJ2-7. The CDR3 reads CASSLAWGDEQYF.